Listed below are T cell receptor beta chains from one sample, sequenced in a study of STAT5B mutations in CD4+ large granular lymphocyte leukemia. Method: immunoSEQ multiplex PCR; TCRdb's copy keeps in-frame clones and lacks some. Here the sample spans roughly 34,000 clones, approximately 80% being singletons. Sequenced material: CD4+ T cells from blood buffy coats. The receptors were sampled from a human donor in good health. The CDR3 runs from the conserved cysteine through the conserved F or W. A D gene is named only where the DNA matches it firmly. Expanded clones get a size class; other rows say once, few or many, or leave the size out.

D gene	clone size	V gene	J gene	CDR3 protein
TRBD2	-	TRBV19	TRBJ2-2	CASSFRLAGNTGELFF
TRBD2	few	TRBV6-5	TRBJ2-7	CASTKGLAGTYEQYF
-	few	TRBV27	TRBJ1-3	CASSFKGSGNTIYF
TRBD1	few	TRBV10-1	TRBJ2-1	CASRPRDRVWNEQFF
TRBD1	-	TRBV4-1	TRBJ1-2	CASSRPGRGLNYGYTF
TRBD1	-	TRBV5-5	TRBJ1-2	CASSRDRVPYGYTF
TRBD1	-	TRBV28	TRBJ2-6	CASRPTGTGVTGANVLTF
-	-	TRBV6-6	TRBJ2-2	CASGGSGDTGELFF
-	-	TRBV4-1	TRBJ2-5	CASSQADWEETQYF
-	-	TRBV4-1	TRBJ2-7	CASSQEGHLGTTYEQYF
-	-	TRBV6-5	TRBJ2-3	CASKRGSTDTQYF
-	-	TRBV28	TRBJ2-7	CASSTMGYYEQYF
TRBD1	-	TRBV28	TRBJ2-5	CASSLRGLAETQYF
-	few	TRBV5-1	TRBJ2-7	CASSFNLQGPYEQYF
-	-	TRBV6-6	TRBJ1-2	CASSYSDPGGYTF
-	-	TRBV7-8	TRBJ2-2	CASSAWGDTGELFF
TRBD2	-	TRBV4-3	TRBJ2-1	CASSQGRLAGNEQFF
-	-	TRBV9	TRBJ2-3	CASSVVDTQYF
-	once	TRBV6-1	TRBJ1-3	CASSGGGTTNTIYF
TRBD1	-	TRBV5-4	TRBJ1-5	CASSLDRGNQPQHF
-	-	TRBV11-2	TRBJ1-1	CASTRRLEKRHPFAFF
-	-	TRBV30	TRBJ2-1	CVVDDPPRPGQFF
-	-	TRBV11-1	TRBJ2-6	CASSPRTVSGANVLTF
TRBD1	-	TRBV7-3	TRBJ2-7	CASSSTRQGQQYF
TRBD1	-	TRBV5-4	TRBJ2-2	CASSSGQGFYTGELFF
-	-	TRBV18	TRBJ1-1	CASSSRQGIEAFF
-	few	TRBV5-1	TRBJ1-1	CASSSAGHVMDEAFF
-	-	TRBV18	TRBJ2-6	CASSPLAASGANVLTF
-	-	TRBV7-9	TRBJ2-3	CASSSYQTDTQYF
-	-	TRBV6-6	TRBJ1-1	CATTTGSPSTEAFF
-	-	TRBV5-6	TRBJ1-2	CASSLTSGYGYTF
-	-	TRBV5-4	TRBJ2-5	CASSVASPHQETQYF
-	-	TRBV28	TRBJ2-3	CASTIGQAGTDTQYF
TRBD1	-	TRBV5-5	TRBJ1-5	CASSTDIGQGNQPQHF
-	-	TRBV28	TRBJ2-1	CASSLWTYNEQFF
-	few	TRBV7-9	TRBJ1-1	CASSLERYTEAFF
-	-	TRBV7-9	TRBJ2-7	CASSLAGTGRGIYEQYF
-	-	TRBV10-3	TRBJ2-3	CAISGVSDQADTQYF
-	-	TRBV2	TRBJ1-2	CASSDRRTPSGYTF
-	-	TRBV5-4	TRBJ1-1	CASSFGGLSLNTEAFF
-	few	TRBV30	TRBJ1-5	CAWNQGGGYSNQPQHF
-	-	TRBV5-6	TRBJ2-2	CASSPGTPTGELFF
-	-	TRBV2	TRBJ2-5	CASSEQQETQYF
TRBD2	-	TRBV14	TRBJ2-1	CASSQKREVQLEQFF
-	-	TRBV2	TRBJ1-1	CASRSSRDTEAFF
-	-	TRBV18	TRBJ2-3	CASSPGSVGTDTQYF
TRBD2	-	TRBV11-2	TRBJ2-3	CASSNTGLAGPTGDTQYF
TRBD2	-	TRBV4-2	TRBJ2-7	CASSQVTSGRSYEQYF
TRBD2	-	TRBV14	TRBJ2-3	CASSGRLAGASTDTQYF
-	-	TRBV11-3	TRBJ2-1	CASSATMDEQFF
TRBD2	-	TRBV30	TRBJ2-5	CAWSALLAEETQYF
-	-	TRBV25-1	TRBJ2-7	CASSEGTGTIYEQYF
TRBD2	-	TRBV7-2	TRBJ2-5	CASILGVAGGGETQYF